The next 5 T cell receptor beta chains were all read from a single sample in a study of T cell repertoires in cytomegalovirus infection. Their cognate antigens are unknown. TCRdb reprocessed the reads via MiXCR and lists one record per CDR3 protein. This table has 680,000 or so distinct CDR3 sequences, approximately 33% appearing once. The sample consisted of cultured PBMCs, taken from culture after CMV antigen stimulation. Receptor source: a human donor in good health (CMV status not recorded). Some clones in this sample may be carry-over from other donors' samples.

The CDR3 sequence is CASSEMWGTDTQYF. CDR3 DNA: TGTGCCAGCAGTGAGATGTGGGGCACAGATACGCAGTATTTT. The chain employs TRBV2 and TRBJ2-3; D not resolved. CDR3 length: 14 amino acids. Germline-derived CDR1 and CDR2 are SNHLY and FYNNEI. V dropped 3 bases and J dropped 1 base, with 8 bases sitting between them.

In its sample, this clonotype was seen once. The chain couples TRBV7-6 to TRBJ2-7, with D maybe TRBD2 (6 bases). Germline-derived CDR1 and CDR2 are SGHVS and FNYEAQ. CDR3 length: 14 residues. V lost 2 bases to trimming and J lost 5 bases, with 13 bases between them. CDR3: CASSLSGVADEQYF. The DNA of the CDR3 is TGTGCCAGCAGCTTATCGGGAGTAGCGGACGAGCAGTACTTC.

The rearrangement joins TRBV12-3 or TRBV12-4 to TRBJ1-2; D remains unclear. This CDR3 comprises 12 residues. Between the trimmed V and J ends, which lost 6 bases and 8 bases, there was a span of 13 bases. The CDR3 reads CASSPPEAGYTF. The CDR3 bases are TGTGCCAGCAGCCCACCGGAGGCCGGCTACACCTTC.

This clonotype has ten or more counts. The chain uses TRBV7-8 and TRBJ2-7; D is possibly TRBD1 or TRBD2 (6 bases each). V dropped 5 bases and J dropped 0 bases, with 23 bases sitting between them. Germline V CDR1 and CDR2: SGHVS, FQNEAQ. The CDR3 is 18 residues long. The CDR3 DNA is TGTGCCAGCAGCGAGTCGAGGGGGGACTTGAGGGACTCCTACGAGCAGTACTTC. Translation: CASSESRGDLRDSYEQYF.

This clonotype has at least ten counts. The chain joins TRBV7-2 to TRBJ1-2, with D unresolved. This CDR3 comprises 13 residues. Germline CDR1 reads SGHTA; CDR2 reads FQGNSA. The ends were cut back, 1 base at V and 7 bases at J, with 10 bases in the middle. The DNA of the CDR3 is TGTGCCAGCAGCTTAGTCGGCTGGAGTGGCTACACCTTC. Residues: CASSLVGWSGYTF.